A selection of T cell receptor beta chains follows, all from one sample in a study of Ad26.COV2.S vaccination and SARS-CoV-2 variants. Clones were read by immunoSEQ multiplex PCR, and TCRdb kept only the in-frame ones, dropping some. This sample has some 390,000 clones; 89% occur once, and the top ten carry under 2%. Here the sequenced sample was peripheral blood, taken in a trial of Ad26.COV2.S vaccine versus placebo. Receptors originate from a person between 18 and 65 years old who received the Ad26.COV2.S COVID-19 vaccine or a placebo. CDR3s include the opening cysteine and the closing phenylalanine or tryptophan. Fields, in order: V gene, clone size, D gene, J gene, CDR3 DNA, CDR3 protein. A D gene is named only where the DNA matches it firmly. Only some rows state a clone size, as once, few, many or a class for expanded clones.

V: TRBV19; size: -; D: -; J: TRBJ1-2; DNA: TGTGCCAGTAGTCGAGACAGCCAAGGGTATGGCTACACCTTC; CDR3: CASSRDSQGYGYTF
V: TRBV20-1; size: -; D: -; J: TRBJ2-1; DNA: TGCAGTGCTAGTTCGGAGGGCCGGTACAATGAGCAGTTCTTC; CDR3: CSASSEGRYNEQFF
V: TRBV6-2/TRBV6-3; size: few; D: -; J: TRBJ2-1; DNA: TGTGCCAGCAGTGACTCAGGTCCGAAGCTCGTCTTC; CDR3: CASSDSGPKLVF
V: TRBV9; size: -; D: -; J: TRBJ2-1; DNA: TGTGCCAGCAGCGTAGAAATGGGTGAGCAGTTCTTC; CDR3: CASSVEMGEQFF
V: TRBV11-3; size: -; D: -; J: TRBJ2-2; DNA: TGTGCCAGCAGCTCCGACAGGCAGTATACCGGGGAGCTGTTTTTT; CDR3: CASSSDRQYTGELFF
V: TRBV5-1; size: -; D: TRBD2; J: TRBJ2-1; DNA: TGCGCCAGCAGCTTGGAGGCTAGCGGAGCCTACAATGAGCAGTTCTTC; CDR3: CASSLEASGAYNEQFF
V: TRBV6-1; size: -; D: -; J: TRBJ1-2; DNA: TGTGCCAGCAGTGATACGGGGCCGAACTATGGCTACACCTTC; CDR3: CASSDTGPNYGYTF
V: TRBV7-3; size: -; D: -; J: TRBJ2-1; DNA: TGTGCCAGCAGCTTCGGTCCAACCTACAATGAGCAGTTCTTC; CDR3: CASSFGPTYNEQFF
V: TRBV6-5; size: -; D: -; J: TRBJ2-7; DNA: TGTGCCAGCAGTTACTCCCCAGGAGGGGGCATCGAGCAGTACTTC; CDR3: CASSYSPGGGIEQYF
V: TRBV10-2; size: few; D: TRBD1; J: TRBJ1-1; DNA: TGCGCCAGCAGCAGCCGGGACAGGGGCGCTGAAGCTTTCTTT; CDR3: CASSSRDRGAEAFF
V: TRBV6-1; size: -; D: -; J: TRBJ1-5; DNA: TGTGCCAGCAGTGAAGCGCTGGCAGGGGCACAGCCCCAGCATTTT; CDR3: CASSEALAGAQPQHF
V: TRBV5-1; size: -; D: -; J: TRBJ2-1; DNA: TGCGCCAGCAGCTTGAGAGTAGTTGCCTACAATGAGCAGTTCTTC; CDR3: CASSLRVVAYNEQFF
V: TRBV10-3; size: -; D: TRBD2; J: TRBJ2-3; DNA: TGTGCCATCAGTGATAGCGGGATCACAGATACGCAGTATTTT; CDR3: CAISDSGITDTQYF
V: TRBV30; size: -; D: TRBD2; J: TRBJ2-7; DNA: TGTGCCTGGAGTGCAGTAGCGGGGGCAGCCTACGAGCAGTACTTC; CDR3: CAWSAVAGAAYEQYF
V: TRBV18; size: -; D: TRBD1; J: TRBJ2-7; DNA: TGTGCCAGCTCACCAAGGACAGGGATCTCCTACGAGCAGTACTTC; CDR3: CASSPRTGISYEQYF
V: TRBV19; size: -; D: -; J: TRBJ2-1; DNA: TGTGCCAGACTCCGGGACCGCTACAATGAGCAGTTCTTC; CDR3: CARLRDRYNEQFF
V: TRBV6-5; size: -; D: -; J: TRBJ1-2; DNA: TGTGCCAGCAGTCCAAAACGGGGGGGGCGGAATGGCTACACCTTC; CDR3: CASSPKRGGRNGYTF
V: TRBV19; size: -; D: TRBD2; J: TRBJ2-1; DNA: TGTGCCAGTAGTTCATGGGGAGGGCGAGACAATGAGCAGTTCTTC; CDR3: CASSSWGGRDNEQFF
V: TRBV3-1/TRBV3-2; size: -; D: -; J: TRBJ2-1; DNA: TGTGCCAGCAGCCAAGGGACTACATACAATGAGCAGTTCTTC; CDR3: CASSQGTTYNEQFF
V: TRBV4-2; size: -; D: -; J: TRBJ2-1; DNA: TGTGCCAGCAGCCAAGAGAGGAACAGGATCGGGATGGGGAATGAGCAGTTCTTC; CDR3: CASSQERNRIGMGNEQFF
V: TRBV5-1; size: -; D: -; J: TRBJ2-1; DNA: TGCGCCAGCAGCCCCGAGGGCGGCAATGAGCAGTTCTTC; CDR3: CASSPEGGNEQFF
V: TRBV30; size: -; D: TRBD1; J: TRBJ2-5; DNA: TGTGCCTGGAGCAAGACAGGGGTCCTTAAGGAGACCCAGTACTTC; CDR3: CAWSKTGVLKETQYF
V: TRBV29-1; size: -; D: -; J: TRBJ1-2; DNA: TGCAGCGCCCCGGACGGAGGAGGCTATGGCTACACCTTC; CDR3: CSAPDGGGYGYTF
V: TRBV9; size: -; D: TRBD1; J: TRBJ2-6; DNA: TGTGCCAGCAGGAGGGACAGGGGGCGCCCTGGGGCCAACGTCCTGACTTTC; CDR3: CASRRDRGRPGANVLTF
V: TRBV5-1; size: -; D: -; J: TRBJ2-7; DNA: TGCGCCAGCAGCTTGGAGGCCAGGGCCTTGTACTTC; CDR3: CASSLEARALYF
V: TRBV19; size: -; D: -; J: TRBJ2-2; DNA: TGTGCCAGTAGTATTAGTAGCGGCAGCCTCTCTCTGAACACCGGGGAGCTGTTTTTT; CDR3: CASSISSGSLSLNTGELFF
V: TRBV7-2; size: few; D: TRBD2; J: TRBJ2-2; DNA: TGTGCCAGCAGCTTATTTCTAGCGGGAAACACCGGGGAGCTGTTTTTT; CDR3: CASSLFLAGNTGELFF
V: TRBV30; size: -; D: -; J: TRBJ1-5; DNA: TGTGCCTGGAGCGGGAGTAAATCCGGGGGGCTTAATCAGCCCCAGCATTTT; CDR3: CAWSGSKSGGLNQPQHF
V: TRBV3-1/TRBV3-2; size: -; D: TRBD2; J: TRBJ2-3; DNA: TGTGCCAGCGGCAAGGGACTAGCGGGAGTGTCAGATACGCAGTATTTT; CDR3: CASGKGLAGVSDTQYF
V: TRBV5-5; size: -; D: TRBD2; J: TRBJ2-5; DNA: TGTGCCAGCAGCTTGGGACTAGCGCCCAACCCGGGGGAGACCCAGTACTTC; CDR3: CASSLGLAPNPGETQYF
V: TRBV19; size: -; D: TRBD2; J: TRBJ2-7; DNA: TGTGCCACTTCCCTGGCGGGGGGCAGATACGAGCAGTACTTC; CDR3: CATSLAGGRYEQYF
V: TRBV5-1; size: -; D: TRBD1; J: TRBJ1-1; DNA: TGCGCCAGCAGCCCGGGACAGATATACACTGAAGCTTTCTTT; CDR3: CASSPGQIYTEAFF
V: TRBV9; size: -; D: TRBD2; J: TRBJ2-5; DNA: TGTGCCAGCAGCGTAGGACTAGCGGGAAGCCAAGAGACCCAGTACTTC; CDR3: CASSVGLAGSQETQYF
V: TRBV19; size: -; D: -; J: TRBJ1-1; DNA: TGTGCCAGTAAGGGCACTGAAGCTTTCTTT; CDR3: CASKGTEAFF
V: TRBV10-1; size: -; D: -; J: TRBJ2-2; DNA: TGCGCCAGCAGTGAACTGGGGATCACCGGGGAGCTGTTTTTT; CDR3: CASSELGITGELFF
V: TRBV6-6; size: few; D: -; J: TRBJ1-3; DNA: TGTGCCAGCAGTTATGAGCCGGGGGACTCTGGAAACACCATATATTTT; CDR3: CASSYEPGDSGNTIYF
V: TRBV11-2; size: -; D: -; J: TRBJ2-1; DNA: TGTGCCAGCAGATCCGGGTTCCGCCGTGGCTCCTACAATGAGCAGTTCTTC; CDR3: CASRSGFRRGSYNEQFF
V: TRBV7-3; size: -; D: -; J: TRBJ2-7; DNA: TGTGCCAGCAGCTTAGACAGATCCTACGAGCAGTACTTC; CDR3: CASSLDRSYEQYF
V: TRBV28; size: -; D: TRBD1; J: TRBJ1-1; DNA: TGTGCCAGCAGTCTCACAAACAGGGGTGAAGCTTTCTTT; CDR3: CASSLTNRGEAFF
V: TRBV5-1; size: -; D: TRBD2; J: TRBJ2-3; DNA: TGCGCCAGCAGCTTCGAAACTAGCGGCACAGATACGCAGTATTTT; CDR3: CASSFETSGTDTQYF
V: TRBV6-5; size: -; D: -; J: TRBJ2-5; DNA: TGTGCCAGCAGTTACCTGGGACCAATACAAGAGACCCAGTACTTC; CDR3: CASSYLGPIQETQYF
V: TRBV10-3; size: once; D: TRBD1; J: TRBJ1-3; DNA: TGTGCCATCAGTCGCTCCCAGGGGGCGGGTGGAAACACCATATATTTT; CDR3: CAISRSQGAGGNTIYF